This T cell receptor beta chain was captured in a study of OX40 agonist ivuxolimab in advanced cancers. Study as a whole: Under the entry rules, prior anti-PD-1, anti-PD-L1 or anti-CTLA-4 therapy was allowed, and 40% had some. There were three patients with partial responses, one having hepatocellular carcinoma and two cutaneous melanoma. Overall study results and limits: Researchers did not establish what antigens the expanded peripheral T cells target.

Germline lookup yields CDR1 MNHNS and CDR2 SASEGT. The CDR3 covers 15 residues. J lost 3 bases, V lost 3 bases, and 5 bases had no gene match. As for this clone: Its antigen is not identified.

Profiling relied on immunoSEQ multiplex PCR, and the TCRdb table lists in-frame clones only, not all of them. The sample has 67,000 or so clones; about 88% are singletons. This TCR derives from an adult with an advanced solid tumor such as melanoma, head and neck, liver or kidney cancer. The genes are TRBV6-1 and TRBJ2-7, with 10 bases identical to TRBD1. Sequencing was performed on CD4+ or CD8+ T cells sorted from blood, taken in a trial of the OX40 agonist ivuxolimab. CDR3 protein: CASSDVGTGDYEQYF. CDR3 sequence (DNA): TGTGCCAGCAGTGATGTAGGGACAGGGGACTACGAGCAGTACTTC.